The 11 T cell receptor beta chains given below trace back to one sample, sequenced in a study of T cells in Graves' hyperthyroidism and ophthalmopathy. It was RNA transcripts that yielded the amplified TCR beta CDR3 regions. RT-PCR in the first round (using the HTBI primer set) targeted the TCR CDR3. TCRdb re-called the multiplex PCR reads through MiXCR, storing one row per CDR3 protein. The sample carries fewer than 650,000 distinct CDR3 sequences, 13% to 15% recorded once. Sequencing was done on a sample of blood. The receptors come from a woman aged 18-29 years with Graves' ophthalmopathy.

The chain combines TRBV7-9 with TRBJ2-1; a weak D match, TRBD2 (5 bases). CDR1 is SEHNR and CDR2 is FQNEAQ in the germline V gene (reference sequence). CDR3 length: 14 residues. Trimming cost V 6 bases and J 5 bases, with 14 bases left between them. This chain's CDR3 is CASRAGVPNNEQFF. As DNA, the CDR3 is TGTGCCAGCAGGGCCGGGGTCCCAAACAATGAGCAGTTCTTC.

This clonotype came up a few times. DNA of the CDR3: TGTGCCACCACTTTGGGGGGAAATGAGCAGTTCTTC. Its protein is CATTLGGNEQFF. This chain joins TRBV7-8 and TRBJ2-1; weak D call: TRBD2 (6 bases). Trimming stripped 10 bases from V and 7 bases from J, with 14 bases between. Germline values: CDR1 SGHVS, CDR2 FQNEAQ. The CDR3 consists of 12 residues.

This clonotype was counted at least ten times. The chain employs TRBV28 and TRBJ2-5; 7 bases match TRBD1. The CDR3 covers 15 residues. V shed 3 bases and J 2 bases; nucleotides not matched to a gene: 6. CDR1 and CDR2 (germline): MDHEN, SYDVKM. This CDR3 reads CASSLPTGTQETQYF. Written as DNA, the CDR3 is TGTGCCAGCAGTTTGCCGACAGGGACACAAGAGACCCAGTACTTC.

The chain uses TRBV4-3 and TRBJ2-7; no clear D gene. Germline V lookup: CDR1 LGHNA, CDR2 YSLEER. The V and J ends lost 0 bases and 2 bases respectively, with 17 bases between them. There are 17 residues in the CDR3. The DNA for the CDR3 is TGCGCCAGCAGCCAAGAAGGTGAATTAGTAAGTACCTACGAGCAGTACTTC. As protein: CASSQEGELVSTYEQYF.

J is TRBJ1-2 and V is TRBV4-2, with D hard to call. With 1 base removed from V and 2 bases from J, the gap between germline ends came to 14 bases. The germline V gene has CDR1 LGHNA and CDR2 YNFKEQ. The CDR3 loop spans 16 amino acids. CDR3 coding DNA: TGTGCCAGCAGCCAAGTTGGCGGAGGGAAGAACTATGGCTACACCTTC. It is translated as CASSQVGGGKNYGYTF.

This clonotype was observed at least ten times. The chain joins TRBV6-1 to TRBJ2-7, with D hard to call. The germline V gene has CDR1 MNHNS and CDR2 SASEGT. The CDR3 length is 15 residues. With 0 bases removed from V and 6 bases from J, the gap between germline ends came to 15 bases. The CDR3 sequence: CASSEAGQDLSEQYF. The CDR3 bases are TGTGCCAGCAGTGAAGCTGGTCAGGACCTCTCCGAGCAGTACTTC.

This clonotype was counted many times. J is TRBJ1-3 and V is TRBV20-1; no clear D. The CDR3 is 12 residues long. The germline V and J ends were trimmed by 4 bases and 3 bases, with 7 bases remaining between them. Per the germline V gene, CDR1 is DFQATT and CDR2 is SNEGSKA (reference sequence). The CDR3 here is CSAKGYGNTIYF. The DNA of the CDR3 is TGCAGTGCTAAGGGATATGGAAACACCATATATTTT.

The chain couples TRBV2 to TRBJ2-7; 7 bases align to TRBD1. Trimming at V came to 6 bases and at J to 1 base, leaving 9 bases not matched to a gene. The CDR3 is 15 amino acids. Germline-derived CDR1 and CDR2 are SNHLY and FYNNEI. The CDR3: CASRRQGLTSYEQYF. The CDR3 nucleotides read TGTGCCAGCAGACGACAGGGTTTGACATCCTACGAGCAGTACTTC.

This clonotype came up a few times. V usage is TRBV10-3 and J usage is TRBJ1-6; no firm D call. The length of the CDR3 is 12 residues. The V and J ends lost 3 bases and 9 bases respectively, with 6 bases between them. CDR1 ENHRY and CDR2 SYGVKD come from the germline V gene. The CDR3 DNA follows: TGTGCCATCAGTGAAGGCAGTTCACCCCTCCACTTT. It translates to CAISEGSSPLHF.

Concerning this clonotype itself: A far larger clone differs by one base, so this is likely a read error. This rearrangement joins TRBV27 to TRBJ2-3; D call uncertain. The length of the CDR3 is 12 residues. The germline CDR1 and CDR2 sequences are MNHEY and SMNVEV (reference sequence). The V gene lost 6 bases and the J gene lost 8 bases, with 12 bases spanning the gap. The CDR3 region is CASSSPPGTQYF. CDR3 nucleotides: TGTGCCAGCAGCTCCCCCCCGGGTACGCAGTATTTT.

This clonotype was observed a few times. The genes are TRBV27 and TRBJ2-3, with TRBD2 matching 7 bases. This CDR3 comprises 11 residues. The junction had 6 bases not matched to a gene; V was cut back by 10 bases and J by 8 bases. Germline V gives CDR1 MNHEY, CDR2 SMNVEV (reference sequence). CDR3 region: CATRLAGTQYF. DNA of the CDR3: TGTGCCACCCGACTAGCTGGTACGCAGTATTTT.